The present T cell receptor (beta chain) was sequenced within a study of cytomegalovirus exposure and HLA in healthy donors. Study-level results: HLA restriction was apparent for most CMV-associated TCR beta chains in a later analysis. For presence/absence analyses, sequencing depth was assumed to be roughly uniform across donors. Earlier findings revealed that most TCR beta V segments proved productive either about 90% or about 30% of the time.

CDR3 length equals 17 residues. Trimming shortened V by 4 bases and J by 0 bases, and 18 bases separated the two germline ends. Germline values: CDR1 SNHLY, CDR2 FYNNEI. A note on this clone: Its antigen is not identified.

The PCR employed 60 Vbeta primers together with 13 Jbeta primers. Profiled with immunoSEQ multiplex PCR; TCRdb holds only in-frame clones, not every one. The table records 75,000 to 90,000 clones, roughly 75% of them present only once. The sequence came from a man between 60 and 70 years old in good health and CMV-seronegative. The rearrangement uses TRBV2 and TRBJ2-5; D possibly corresponds to TRBD1 (6 bases). Sequenced material: PBMCs. The CDR3 nucleotides are TGTGCCAGCAGTGGGGACACATATACTCAGTACCAAGAGACCCAGTACTTC. Its protein product is CASSGDTYTQYQETQYF.